This T cell receptor (beta chain) was captured in a study of T-cell memory formation after mild COVID-19 (dated by TCRdb to about 2021). Concerning the study at large: TCR sequence clusters from the two donors were largely donor specific. In a couple of donors, T-cell clones that expanded and contracted after mild COVID-19 were tracked by sequencing TCRalpha and TCRbeta repertoires over time. Two young, previously healthy adult volunteers, one female and one male, were included in the cohort. The study at large found these results: Only a couple of mild cases were covered by the study, and larger cohorts that include severe cases with pre-infection samples were considered necessary. Contracting CD4+ clones were found mainly in CM and EM memory subsets, while CD8+ clones were enriched in EMRA. Some responding clones were detected in pre-infection memory, which suggested that pre-existing cross-reactive memory T cells had joined the SARS-CoV-2 response. Balanced CD4/CD8 phenotypes were observed for clones contracting from day 15 to 85, whereas a bias towards CD4+ was observed for a second wave of clones expanding from day 15 to 37. SARS-CoV-2 specificity of the second-wave clones peaking on day 37 was not confirmed.

These reads were obtained on an Illumina NovaSeq 6000. cDNA libraries for TCRalpha and TCRbeta were prepared by 5'RACE using constant-segment primers, with sample barcodes and unique molecular identifiers added. Trizol reagent was used to extract RNA from every sample. Library amplification was performed in two PCR steps, and a second sample barcode and Illumina TruSeq adapters were introduced in the second step. Sequencing of the libraries was done on an Illumina NovaSeq, producing 2 x 150 bp paired-end reads. Processing in the source paper ran as follows. The reads were demultiplexed and collapsed into UMI-guided consensus sequences using migec v1.2.7. Using mixcr v2.1.11, the UMI consensuses were aligned to TRA and TRB V and J templates and assembled into clonotypes. A clonotype was counted as expanded or contracted only if both edgeR and NoisET called the change significant, with noise models trained on biological replicates. For edgeR calls, the thresholds were a false discovery rate-adjusted p below 0.01 and a log2 fold-change of 1. PCA with hierarchical clustering of max-normalized trajectories of the 1000 most abundant clonotypes was used as exploratory dynamics analysis. Separately sequenced CD4+ and CD8+ repertoires were used to assign a CD4 or CD8 phenotype to each responding clone. Clones were called with MiXCR by TCRdb after fastp trimmed the public reads at Q25, and only in-frame beta chains were retained. Rows merge per CDR3 protein into single entries with the most common DNA and genes. TCRdb, rather than the study authors, made the V and J calls. The sample data list fewer than 400,000 distinct CDR3 sequences, and 10% to 15% of these were observed just once. Jointly, the top ten make up roughly 23% of the sample.

This clonotype was detected only a few times. Its binding antigen is unknown. Base qualities are not provided; no much larger clone lies one nucleotide away. Including cysteine and phenylalanine, the CDR3 has 19 amino acids. The entry retains the CDR3 DNA only, 57 bases that are in frame from base 1. V is pruned by 0 bases and J by 0 bases, leaving 4 bases of the junction without a gene match. Taken from the germline V gene, the CDR1 and CDR2 loops are SGDLS and YYNGEE. Ficoll-Paque density gradient centrifugation was the method used to isolate PBMCs. The clonotype originates from a man in his late teens or twenties who had mild COVID-19 (a few samples of this study predate the infection). The sample titles of this study are shuffled in the database, so cell type and time point are left out; the donor was told from shared clones. Sequenced material: PBMCs or a T cell subset sorted from them (not recorded which). The chain was built from TRBV9 and TRBJ2-3, with TRBD2 matching 16 junction bases. CDR3 loop: CASSVGGTSGGASTDTQYF. The DNA sequence is given as TGTGCCAGCAGCGTAGGCGGGACTAGCGGGGGGGCGAGCACAGATACGCAGTATTTT.